Below, 28 T cell receptor beta chains from the same sample are listed, as sequenced in a study of glioma-infiltrating T cells after dendritic cell vaccination. Some clones are missing from TCRdb's copy, which holds only in-frame ones; the method was immunoSEQ multiplex PCR. The data show fewer than 25,000 clones, roughly 90% seen once. As to time point: after dendritic cell vaccination, including at tumor progression/relapse. The sequenced sample was blood, obtained after dendritic cell vaccination. All receptors come from a human donor with glioblastoma.

The V call is TRBV19, the J call TRBJ2-5; no firm D call. V was trimmed by 2 bases and J by 4 bases, leaving 11 bases between them. Germline values: CDR1 LNHDA, CDR2 SQIVND (reference sequence). There are 14 residues in the CDR3. This CDR3 is CASSINDMGETQYF. In nucleotides, the CDR3 is TGTGCCAGTAGTATAAATGACATGGGAGAGACCCAGTACTTC.

The sample holds a few counts of this clone. The chain is built from TRBV14 and TRBJ2-1; a possible D gene is TRBD1 (5 bases). Germline CDR1 is SGHDN and CDR2 is FVKESK. CDR3 length equals 15 residues. Trimming took 4 bases from V and 0 from J, leaving 10 bases between them. This CDR3 reads CASSPGQGSYNEQFF. The CDR3 coding sequence is TGTGCCAGCAGCCCCGGGCAGGGCTCCTACAATGAGCAGTTCTTC.

The gene calls are TRBV4-1 and TRBJ2-2; D call uncertain. V shed 4 bases and J shed 0 bases, with 12 bases lying between them. Germline values: CDR1 MGHRA, CDR2 YSYEKL. The CDR3 consists of 16 residues. CDR3 sequence (DNA): TGCGCCAGCAGCCGGCAACAAACATCGAACACCGGGGAGCTGTTTTTT. This encodes CASSRQQTSNTGELFF.

As regards this clone: Mismatch with germline at one junction end may stem from a read error. The chain combines TRBV11-3 with TRBJ1-3; no definite D call. Germline-derived CDR1 and CDR2 are SGHNT and YENEEA. This CDR3 is built from 17 residues. The CDR3 sequence: CASSLERGLYSGNTIYF. The CDR3, as DNA: TGTGCCAGCAGCCTAGAGAGAGGGCTCTATTCTGGAAACACCATATATTTT.

The chain combines TRBV4-2 with TRBJ2-2; 14 nucleotides match TRBD2. Trimming took 5 bases from V and 7 from J; bases not matched to a gene: 3. The CDR3 has 15 residues. Germline values: CDR1 LGHNA, CDR2 YNFKEQ. The CDR3 sequence is CASSGGLAGDGELFF. The CDR3 DNA is TGTGCCAGCAGCGGGGGACTAGCGGGGGACGGGGAGCTGTTTTTT.

This clone was picked up one time. Written as DNA, the CDR3 is TGTGCCAGTAGTGACGGGTCGACAGGATCTTCCGAAGCTTTCTTT. It translates to CASSDGSTGSSEAFF. The gene calls are TRBV19 and TRBJ1-1, with a possible D match to TRBD1 (6 bases). CDR1 is LNHDA and CDR2 is SQIVND in the germline V gene (reference sequence). Trimming pared 5 bases from V and 8 bases from J, leaving 21 bases between. The CDR3 length is 15 residues.

The chain has TRBV5-1 and TRBJ2-7, with TRBD1 matching over 9 bases. With 4 bases clipped from V and 2 bases from J, the junction kept 7 bases outside the gene matches. CDR3 length: 15 residues. Germline V lookup: CDR1 SGHRS, CDR2 YFSETQ. CDR3: CASSDPGQGAYEQYF. CDR3 DNA: TGCGCCAGCAGCGACCCGGGACAGGGTGCCTACGAGCAGTACTTC.

The chain uses TRBV7-2 and TRBJ1-5; D call uncertain. The CDR3 runs to 14 residues. Trimming pared 3 bases from V and 1 base from J, leaving 7 bases between. From germline, CDR1 is SGHTA and CDR2 FQGNSA. CDR3 protein: CASSFFVSNQPQHF. CDR3 sequence (DNA): TGTGCCAGCAGCTTTTTCGTCAGCAATCAGCCCCAGCATTTT.

This clone was counted a few times. The genes are TRBV6-6 and TRBJ1-2; possible D gene TRBD1, 5 bases. This CDR3 has 11 residues. With 2 bases removed from V and 7 bases from J, the gap between germline ends came to 5 bases. CDR1 is MNHNY and CDR2 is SVGAGI in the germline V gene (reference sequence). CDR3 sequence (DNA): TGTGCCAGCAGTTACAGGGGTGGCTACACCTTC. Translating gives CASSYRGGYTF.

In its sample, this clone was seen a few times. The chain uses TRBV4-2 and TRBJ2-2; 10 bases are a match to TRBD2. Germline loops: CDR1 LGHNA, CDR2 YNFKEQ. V gave up 2 bases and J gave up 3 bases; unmatched junction bases: 0. The CDR3 loop spans 15 amino acids. As DNA, the CDR3 is TGTGCCAGCAGCCAACTAGCGGGGGACACCGGGGAGCTGTTTTTT. Translating gives CASSQLAGDTGELFF.

This rearrangement joins TRBV5-1 to TRBJ1-1; no reliable D call. V was shortened by 2 bases and J by 1 base, with 21 bases between the two germline ends. The length of the CDR3 is 18 residues. CDR1 is SGHRS and CDR2 is YFSETQ in the germline V gene. Here the CDR3 reads CASSFLITRHGQNTEAFF. Written as DNA, the CDR3 is TGCGCCAGCAGCTTTTTAATTACCCGACATGGCCAGAACACTGAAGCTTTCTTT.

The gene calls are TRBV29-1 and TRBJ1-1, with 7 positions matching TRBD1. CDR1 and CDR2 (germline): SQVTM, ANQGSEA. V dropped 8 bases and J dropped 7; count of bases not matched to a gene: 16. The CDR3 is 14 amino acids. CDR3 amino acids: CSPDRGRKAGEAFF. CDR3 nucleotides: TGCAGCCCGGATAGGGGGCGCAAAGCGGGTGAAGCTTTCTTT.

As to this clone: The junction and the germline gene differ at one end; a read error may be behind it. V gene TRBV19 combines with J gene TRBJ2-2, with D tentatively TRBD2 (5 bases). The CDR3 totals 12 residues. Germline lookup yields CDR1 LNHDA and CDR2 SQIVND (reference sequence). The DNA for the CDR3 is TGTGCCAGTAGTATAGGGCTCGGGGTGCTGTTTTTT. Translating gives CASSIGLGVLFF.

The chain combines TRBV5-1 with TRBJ1-2; TRBD1 matches 12 bases. Germline CDR1 reads SGHRS; CDR2 reads YFSETQ. The CDR3 is 12 amino acids. J gave up 7 bases and V 7 bases, and 2 bases lay outside the gene matches. The CDR3 loop reads CASRDRGLGYTF. The DNA of the CDR3 is TGCGCCAGCCGGGACAGGGGGCTTGGCTACACCTTC.

The chain has TRBV6-5 and TRBJ2-7, with D tentatively TRBD1 (6 bases). The germline gives CDR1 MNHEY, CDR2 SVGAGI. The CDR3 length is 14 residues. Trimming pared 6 bases from V and 0 bases from J, leaving 12 bases between. The chain's CDR3 is CASRTDRSSYEQYF. The CDR3 nucleotides are TGTGCCAGCAGAACGGACAGAAGCTCCTACGAGCAGTACTTC.

DNA for the CDR3: TGTGCCAGCAGTGTGGGGGGTGGGACAGAGGTCTACGAGCAGTACTTC. Translating gives CASSVGGGTEVYEQYF. The V and J genes are TRBV6-1 and TRBJ2-7, with D tentatively TRBD1 (7 bases). CDR1 and CDR2 from the germline V gene are MNHNS and SASEGT. The CDR3 is 16 amino acids. Deletions cut 4 bases from V and 3 bases from J, with 19 bases between.

The V gene is TRBV5-1, the J gene TRBJ2-5; 7 bases agree with TRBD1. V gave up 5 bases and J gave up 2 bases; unmatched junction bases: 3. From germline, CDR1 is SGHRS and CDR2 YFSETQ. This CDR3 has 13 amino acids. The CDR3 sequence is CASRGTEQETQYF. Here the CDR3 DNA reads TGCGCCAGCAGAGGGACAGAACAAGAGACCCAGTACTTC.

The V gene is TRBV11-2, the J gene TRBJ1-5; no clear D gene. The CDR3 spans 18 residues. Germline V lookup: CDR1 SGHAT, CDR2 FQNNGV. V was pared by 5 bases and J by 1 base, with 21 bases between. In nucleotides, the CDR3 is TGTGCCAGCAGCAAAGCCGGGCCAGAGGGAATGAGCAATCAGCCCCAGCATTTT. Its translation is CASSKAGPEGMSNQPQHF.

This chain joins TRBV6-4 and TRBJ1-5, with TRBD1 matching over 10 bases. From germline, CDR1 is MRHNA and CDR2 SNTAGT. Trimming removed 8 bases from V and 2 bases from J; junction bases left unmatched: 6. The CDR3 has 15 residues. CDR3 sequence: CASPRQGAGNQPQHF. The CDR3, as DNA: TGTGCCAGCCCTAGACAGGGGGCTGGCAATCAGCCCCAGCATTTT.

The rearrangement joins TRBV6-5 to TRBJ2-7; 9 nucleotides agree with TRBD1. V was pared by 6 bases and J by 1 base, with 7 bases of the junction left unmatched. The CDR3 has 15 residues. Per the germline V gene, CDR1 is MNHEY and CDR2 is SVGAGI. The CDR3 bases are TGTGCCAGCAGAAAGGACAGGGGTAGGTCCTACGAGCAGTACTTC. As protein: CASRKDRGRSYEQYF.

This clone was picked up one time. The CDR3 DNA is TGTGCCAGCAGTGCCGTTGGTGGGGGACAAAGGCCCCCACTCCTCCACTTT. Translated, it gives CASSAVGGGQRPPLLHF. V and J are TRBV6-1 and TRBJ1-6; possibly TRBD1 for D (6 bases). Germline-derived CDR1 and CDR2 are MNHNS and SASEGT. The CDR3 length is 17 residues. The V and J ends lost 4 bases and 15 bases respectively, with 28 bases between them.

This clone appeared a few times. The chain couples TRBV4-2 to TRBJ2-3; 12 bases match TRBD2. Germline CDR1 reads LGHNA; CDR2 reads YNFKEQ. Unmatched junction bases numbered 6, after V lost 4 bases and J lost 4 bases. The CDR3 totals 16 residues. The CDR3 sequence is CASSPPSGGASDTQYF. DNA for the CDR3: TGTGCCAGCAGCCCACCTAGCGGGGGGGCATCAGATACGCAGTATTTT.

V is TRBV11-2 and J is TRBJ1-2, with D tentatively TRBD1 (5 bases). This CDR3 region has 12 residues. V shed 5 bases and J shed 3 bases, with 7 bases lying between them. Germline CDR1 and CDR2: SGHAT and FQNNGV. CDR3 DNA: TGTGCCAGCAGCCAGACAGACTATGGCTACACCTTC. Its translation is CASSQTDYGYTF.

The chain carries TRBV7-8 and TRBJ2-2; 9 nucleotides match TRBD1. CDR3 length equals 15 residues. CDR1 is SGHVS, CDR2 FQNEAQ, per germline. V was clipped by 5 bases and J by 5 bases; unmatched bases: 6. The CDR3 DNA is TGTGCCAGCAGCCGATCCGGGACAGGGACCGGGGAGCTGTTTTTT. Translating it yields CASSRSGTGTGELFF.

This chain uses TRBV7-6 with TRBJ2-5; 13 nucleotides agree with TRBD2. The CDR3 length is 16 residues. J was trimmed by 1 base and V by 1 base; bases with no gene match: 0. The germline gives CDR1 SGHVS, CDR2 FNYEAQ. The CDR3 spells CASSLGTSGGQETQYF. The CDR3 coding sequence is TGTGCCAGCAGCTTAGGGACTAGCGGGGGCCAAGAGACCCAGTACTTC.

The gene calls are TRBV15 and TRBJ1-2; 8 positions agree with TRBD1. The length of the CDR3 is 18 residues. V dropped 1 base and J dropped 1; count of bases not matched to a gene: 11. Germline V gene data show CDR1 as LNHNV and CDR2 as YYDKDF (reference sequence). In nucleotides, the CDR3 is TGTGCCACCAGCAGAGTGCGGGCAGGGGGCATGGGTAACTATGGCTACACCTTC. It specifies CATSRVRAGGMGNYGYTF.

Notes on this clone: At one end the junction does not follow the germline gene, possibly because of a read error. V and J are TRBV6-5 and TRBJ1-6; D gene ambiguous. Germline V CDR1 and CDR2: MNHEY, SVGAGI. The CDR3 spans 12 residues. The CDR3 nucleotides are TGTGCCAGCAGTATCTATAATTCCCCCCTCCACTTT. It encodes CASSIYNSPLHF.

This clone appeared once. The rearrangement joins TRBV13 to TRBJ2-1; TRBD2 agrees at 7 bases. Germline assignment: CDR1 PRHDT and CDR2 FYEKMQ (reference sequence). The CDR3 runs 11 residues. After removal of 5 bases from V and 10 bases from J, the junction contained 2 bases not matched to a gene. In nucleotides, the CDR3 is TGTGCCAGCAGCACCGGGGGGGAGCAGTTCTTC. Its protein is CASSTGGEQFF.